The rows below give T cell receptor beta chains drawn from one sample of a study of technical replicates of blood from several donors. Sequencing used immunoSEQ multiplex PCR; TCRdb keeps in-frame clones, though not all of them. The sample holds 30,000 to 40,000 clones, 90% to 95% seen once. Sequences were obtained from PBMCs. The receptors originated from a human donor in good health. Some clones in this sample may be carry-over from other donors' samples. Both conserved end residues are part of each CDR3. D genes are given only for firm matches. A clone size is listed for some rows: how often the clone was seen (once, few, many), or a class if it is expanded.

d_call	j_call	v_call	clone_size	cdr3_aa	cdr3_nt
NA	TRBJ2-5	TRBV29-1	NA	CSVGGGALWTQYF	TGCAGCGTTGGTGGGGGGGCTCTTTGGACCCAGTACTTC
NA	TRBJ1-4	TRBV5-1	NA	CASSLGGGTNEKLFF	TGCGCCAGCAGCTTGGGTGGCGGAACTAATGAAAAACTGTTTTTT
NA	TRBJ1-2	TRBV14	NA	CASSQRGTSIQGYTF	TGTGCCAGCAGCCAAAGGGGTACGAGCATCCAAGGCTACACCTTC
TRBD1	TRBJ2-7	TRBV11-1	NA	CASSLPGQGGYEQYF	TGTGCCAGCAGCCTACCTGGACAGGGCGGATACGAGCAGTACTTC
NA	TRBJ2-7	TRBV30	NA	CAWSRTGNSYEQYF	TGTGCCTGGAGTAGAACAGGGAATTCCTACGAGCAGTACTTC
NA	TRBJ2-7	TRBV14	NA	CASSRTSYYEQYF	TGTGCCAGCAGCCGTACTAGTTACTACGAGCAGTACTTC
NA	TRBJ1-2	TRBV7-6	NA	CASSSYSDYGYTF	TGTGCCAGCAGCTCATACAGTGACTATGGCTACACCTTC
NA	TRBJ2-1	TRBV7-2	NA	CASSLASIEQFF	TGTGCCAGCAGCTTAGCTTCCATTGAGCAGTTCTTC
TRBD1	TRBJ2-5	TRBV7-8	NA	CASSPRTGGETQYF	TGTGCCAGCAGCCCTAGGACAGGGGGGGAGACCCAGTACTTC
NA	TRBJ2-7	TRBV7-5	NA	CVRSLGRLLYEQYF	TGTGTCAGAAGCTTAGGGCGGTTGCTCTACGAGCAGTACTTC
TRBD1	TRBJ2-7	TRBV5-1	NA	CASRTGARSSYEQYF	TGCGCCAGCAGGACAGGGGCGAGGAGCTCCTACGAGCAGTACTTC
TRBD2	TRBJ2-5	TRBV6-1	NA	CASGGVGTVRETQYF	TGTGCCAGCGGGGGGGTCGGAACCGTGCGGGAGACCCAGTACTTC
NA	TRBJ1-1	TRBV5-1	once	CASSFSAGNTEAFF	TGCGCCAGCAGCTTTTCGGCAGGGAACACTGAAGCTTTCTTT
TRBD2	TRBJ2-1	TRBV7-2	NA	CASSLQRGGGEQFF	TGTGCCAGCAGCTTACAGCGGGGGGGCGGTGAGCAGTTCTTC
TRBD2	TRBJ2-1	TRBV5-1	medium-sized	CASSGSGGYNEQFF	TGCGCCAGCAGCGGTAGCGGGGGCTACAATGAGCAGTTCTTC
TRBD1	TRBJ1-2	TRBV10-3	NA	CAIRGTGGSGYTF	TGTGCCATCAGAGGGACAGGGGGCAGTGGCTACACCTTC
TRBD1	TRBJ1-2	TRBV29-1	medium-sized	CSVETGVLYGYTF	TGCAGCGTTGAGACAGGGGTCCTCTATGGCTACACCTTC
NA	TRBJ2-3	TRBV27	NA	CASRPSPADTQYF	TGTGCCAGCAGGCCAAGTCCAGCAGATACGCAGTATTTT
NA	TRBJ2-7	TRBV5-1	NA	CASSLKVGRGEAHEQYF	TGCGCCAGCAGCTTGAAGGTCGGGCGGGGAGAGGCCCACGAGCAGTACTTC
TRBD1	TRBJ2-2	TRBV4-3	NA	CASSHGTGGTNTGELFF	TGCGCCAGCAGCCATGGAACAGGGGGAACCAACACCGGGGAGCTGTTTTTT
NA	TRBJ1-1	TRBV11-3	NA	CASSSRDTEAFF	TGTGCCAGCAGCTCCCGTGACACTGAAGCTTTCTTT
NA	TRBJ2-7	TRBV4-3	NA	CASSQEEQGHEQYF	TGCGCCAGCAGCCAAGAAGAACAGGGTCACGAGCAGTACTTC
TRBD1	TRBJ2-7	TRBV6-5	NA	CASSSPTGYEQYF	TGTGCCAGCAGTTCTCCGACAGGGTACGAGCAGTACTTC
TRBD1	TRBJ1-2	TRBV2	NA	CASSDRNRGYGYTF	TGTGCCAGCAGTGACAGGAACAGGGGATATGGCTACACCTTC
NA	TRBJ1-1	TRBV4-2	NA	CASSPALGGTEAFF	TGTGCCAGCAGTCCAGCGTTGGGGGGCACTGAAGCTTTCTTT
NA	TRBJ1-1	TRBV5-4	NA	CASSRGGQGNTEAFF	TGTGCCAGCAGTCGAGGCGGTCAGGGGAACACTGAAGCTTTCTTT
NA	TRBJ2-6	TRBV5-6	NA	CASSLESGANVLTF	TGTGCCAGCAGTCTCGAGTCTGGGGCCAACGTCCTGACTTTC
TRBD2	TRBJ2-3	TRBV5-4	NA	CASSLKSSGISLDTQYF	TGTGCCAGCAGCTTGAAATCTAGCGGGATTAGTTTAGATACGCAGTATTTT
NA	TRBJ2-3	TRBV5-6	NA	CASSWAAGLADTQYF	TGTGCCAGCAGTTGGGCGGCAGGGCTGGCAGATACGCAGTATTTT
NA	TRBJ2-3	TRBV9	NA	CASSRGDTQYF	TGTGCCAGCAGCCGGGGGGATACGCAGTATTTT
NA	TRBJ1-2	TRBV4-3	NA	CASSHNQGGFYGYTF	TGCGCCAGCAGCCACAATCAGGGAGGCTTCTATGGCTACACCTTC
NA	TRBJ2-7	TRBV30	NA	CAWRGEGGEQYF	TGTGCCTGGAGGGGAGAAGGGGGCGAGCAGTACTTC
NA	TRBJ1-1	TRBV7-2	NA	CASSLWAGPNTEAFF	TGTGCCAGCAGCTTATGGGCAGGGCCGAACACTGAAGCTTTCTTT
NA	TRBJ2-1	TRBV6-6	NA	CASSYQGSYNEQFF	TGTGCCAGCAGTTACCAGGGCTCCTACAATGAGCAGTTCTTC
NA	TRBJ2-7	TRBV29-1	NA	CSVDRGYEQYF	TGCAGCGTTGACAGGGGATACGAGCAGTACTTC
NA	TRBJ1-1	TRBV7-2	NA	CASSIGENTEAFF	TGTGCCAGCAGTATTGGAGAAAACACTGAAGCTTTCTTT
TRBD2	TRBJ2-2	TRBV7-2	NA	CASSLGTSGRRLGGELFF	TGTGCCAGCAGCTTAGGGACTAGCGGGAGGAGGCTCGGCGGGGAGCTGTTTTTT
NA	TRBJ2-5	TRBV9	NA	CASSTAGTQYF	TGTGCCAGCAGCACGGCAGGGACCCAGTACTTC
TRBD2	TRBJ2-3	TRBV2	NA	CASSGGGRTDTQYF	TGTGCCAGCAGCGGGGGGGGCCGAACAGATACGCAGTATTTT
NA	TRBJ2-1	TRBV7-7	once	CASSLELGNEQFF	TGTGCCAGCAGCTTAGAACTAGGCAATGAGCAGTTCTTC
TRBD1	TRBJ2-2	TRBV14	NA	CASSPGQGGLFF	TGTGCCAGCAGCCCAGGACAGGGAGGGCTGTTTTTT
NA	TRBJ2-5	TRBV6-5	once	CASSYQYKETQYF	TGTGCCAGCAGTTACCAATACAAGGAGACCCAGTACTTC
TRBD1	TRBJ2-7	TRBV19	NA	CASSIVGTVLYEQYF	TGTGCCAGTAGTATAGTCGGGACAGTTCTCTACGAGCAGTACTTC
NA	TRBJ2-5	TRBV7-8	NA	CASSLGHLQETQYF	TGTGCCAGCAGCTTAGGGCACCTCCAAGAGACCCAGTACTTC
NA	TRBJ1-1	TRBV5-8	NA	CASSYILRGEAFF	TGTGCCAGCAGCTATATATTACGGGGAGAAGCTTTCTTT
TRBD1	TRBJ2-3	TRBV29-1	NA	CSVEEHPGTGPPVF	TGCAGCGTTGAAGAGCACCCCGGGACAGGGCCACCGGTTTTT
TRBD2	TRBJ2-3	TRBV4-2	few	CASSQDPRTSGGKGDTQYF	TGTGCCAGCAGCCAAGATCCAAGGACTAGCGGGGGGAAGGGAGATACGCAGTATTTT
NA	TRBJ2-7	TRBV4-3	NA	CASSQDRSGSYEQYF	TGCGCCAGCAGCCAAGATCGGTCAGGCTCCTACGAGCAGTACTTC
NA	TRBJ2-5	TRBV27	NA	CASSLSNLETQYF	TGTGCCAGCAGTTTATCGAACTTGGAGACCCAGTACTTC
TRBD1	TRBJ2-7	TRBV29-1	NA	CSAGQGGSSYEQYF	TGCAGCGCGGGACAGGGAGGAAGCTCCTACGAGCAGTACTTC
NA	TRBJ2-1	TRBV12-5	once	CASRQQYGEQFF	TGTGCTAGCCGACAACAGTACGGTGAGCAGTTCTTC
NA	TRBJ1-6	TRBV6-5	NA	CATLRGAGYNSPLHF	TGTGCCACCCTACGGGGGGCCGGCTATAATTCACCCCTCCACTTT
NA	TRBJ2-2	TRBV5-4	NA	CAFSRGEWGGTGELFF	TGTGCCTTCTCCCGGGGTGAGTGGGGAGGCACCGGGGAGCTGTTTTTT
TRBD1	TRBJ1-6	TRBV10-3	NA	CAISERGLAPLHF	TGTGCCATCAGTGAAAGGGGGCTTGCCCCCCTCCACTTT
NA	TRBJ1-5	TRBV6-1	NA	CASRREIGLQPQHF	TGTGCCAGCAGAAGGGAGATAGGCCTTCAGCCCCAGCATTTT